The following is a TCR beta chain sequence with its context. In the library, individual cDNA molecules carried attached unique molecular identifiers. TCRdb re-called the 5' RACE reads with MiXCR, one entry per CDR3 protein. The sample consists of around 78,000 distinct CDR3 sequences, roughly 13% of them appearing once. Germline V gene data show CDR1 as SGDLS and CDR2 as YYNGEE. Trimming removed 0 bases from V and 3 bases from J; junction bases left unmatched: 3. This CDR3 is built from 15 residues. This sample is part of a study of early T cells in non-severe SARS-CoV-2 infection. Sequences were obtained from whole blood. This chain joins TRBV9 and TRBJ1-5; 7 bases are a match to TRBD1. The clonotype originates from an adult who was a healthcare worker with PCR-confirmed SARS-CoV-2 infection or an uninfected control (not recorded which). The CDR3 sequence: CASSVAGQINQPQHF. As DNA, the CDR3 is TGTGCCAGCAGCGTAGCGGGACAGATCAATCAGCCCCAGCATTTT.